This TCR beta chain was observed in a study of blood T cells in healthy people across ages. This CDR3 region has 11 residues. Only a few counts were recorded for this clonotype. Sequence at one end of the junction differs from germline and may be a read error. Primed by a sample-barcoded 5' primer and a J-beta primer mix, a second PCR proceeded for 7 to 11 cycles. TCRdb redid the calling of the 5' RACE reads with MiXCR, one entry per CDR3 protein. Found here are over 750,000 distinct CDR3 sequences, just under 25% of them singletons; the top ten hold more than 8.5%. In addition, the sample was reused for a study of T cells of mothers and their children.

Source material: blood. The TCR was taken from a boy younger than 18 in good health. The chain combines TRBV6-7 with TRBJ1-1; D unresolved. TRBV6-7 is sorted into the ORF group, with uncertain function. CDR3 protein: CASTIKHEAFF. Here the CDR3 DNA reads TGTGCCAGCACTATTAAACATGAAGCCTTCTTT.